The source of this T cell receptor (beta chain) is a study of T and B cells in COVID-19 patients. For the study at large: Blood was sampled from COVID-19 patients who were either actively infected or recovered.

From blood, roughly 240-550 ng of genomic DNA served as TRB template. This clonotype is judged medium-sized. TRB rearrangements were amplified by multiplex PCR with BIOMED2 TRB-A/B primers. A single record per CDR3 protein comes from TCRdb applying MiXCR to the multiplex PCR reads. The sample includes thousands of distinct CDR3 sequences, roughly 23% seen only once; the top ten take 5% to 8%. Germline V gene sequence: CDR1 MNHEY, CDR2 SVGAGI. The CDR3 is 15 amino acids. The V gene lost 6 bases and the J gene lost 0 bases, with 14 bases spanning the gap. The clonotype comes from a human donor who had recovered from COVID-19. Material: blood. This chain joins TRBV6-5 and TRBJ1-2, with D possibly matching TRBD1 (5 bases). The CDR3 DNA is TGTGCCAGCAGCACAAGGGCGGGACCTAACTATGGCTACACCTTC. Its protein is CASSTRAGPNYGYTF.